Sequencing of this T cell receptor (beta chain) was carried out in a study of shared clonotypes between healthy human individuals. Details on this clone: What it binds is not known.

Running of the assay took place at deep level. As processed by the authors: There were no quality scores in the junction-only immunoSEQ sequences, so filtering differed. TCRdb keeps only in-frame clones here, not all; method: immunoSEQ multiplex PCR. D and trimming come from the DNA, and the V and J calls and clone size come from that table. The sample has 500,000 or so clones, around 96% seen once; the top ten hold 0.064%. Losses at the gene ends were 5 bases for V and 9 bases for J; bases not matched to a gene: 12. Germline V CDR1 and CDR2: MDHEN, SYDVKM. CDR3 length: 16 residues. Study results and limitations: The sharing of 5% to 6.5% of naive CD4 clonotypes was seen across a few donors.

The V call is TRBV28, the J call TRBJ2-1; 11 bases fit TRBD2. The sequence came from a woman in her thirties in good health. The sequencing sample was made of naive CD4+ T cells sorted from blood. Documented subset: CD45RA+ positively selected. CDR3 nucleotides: TGTGCCAGCAGTCCTCGGGGTAGCGGGAGGGGTGGTGAGCAGTTCTTC. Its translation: CASSPRGSGRGGEQFF.